This T cell receptor beta chain was documented in a study of T cell responses to AZD1222 COVID-19 vaccine. Study-level findings and limits: Seropositive AZD1222 recipients at baseline numbered only 6 or 7. CD4 TCRs covered the whole spike, strongest at regions 160-218 and 743-854. Recipients of two AZD1222 doses showed rising Spike-specific TCR breadth and depth. Donors, mostly white British, included more females; clonal diversity was possibly underestimated.

The protocol was immunoSEQ multiplex PCR, while the TCRdb copy is restricted to in-frame clones and leaves out a portion. The repertoire holds 100,000 to 150,000 clones, with over 70% as singletons. As for this clone: Its specificity is not known.

CDR3 size: 13 residues. Trimming removed 6 bases from V and 7 bases from J, with 16 bases in between. This chain links TRBV12-3 or TRBV12-4 with TRBJ2-7; tentative D call: TRBD2 (6 bases). The TCR comes from an adult in good health. The specimen was peripheral blood, collected on day 0 of AZD1222 vaccination. The CDR3 reads CASRTRLVGEQYF. For the CDR3, the DNA is TGTGCCAGCAGAACCCGACTAGTAGGGGAGCAGTACTTC.